A single sample gave rise to the 29 T cell receptor beta chains below, sequenced in a study of Ad26.COV2.S vaccination and SARS-CoV-2 variants. Repertoires were generated with immunoSEQ multiplex PCR, while TCRdb's copy carries only in-frame clones and drops some. The sample holds 290,000 or so clones; approximately 89% are singletons and the top ten take around 3%. The treatment here: roughly 18 received Ad26.COV2.S at low or high dose, single or two shots; about 5 received placebo; per-sample allocation not given. Specimen acquisition occurred on day 63 following the initial vaccine or placebo injection. The sequencing used peripheral blood, collected in a trial of Ad26.COV2.S vaccine versus placebo. These TCRs come from a person between 18 and 65 years old who received the Ad26.COV2.S COVID-19 vaccine or a placebo.

V usage is TRBV7-9 and J usage is TRBJ2-3; D is possibly TRBD2 (5 bases). The CDR3 is 11 residues long. V lost 7 bases and J lost 6, with 8 bases in between. CDR1 SEHNR and CDR2 FQNEAQ come from the germline V gene (reference sequence). The CDR3 nucleotides are TGTGCCAGCACCGGCGGGGATACGCAGTATTTT. This sequence encodes CASTGGDTQYF.

This chain uses TRBV6-1 with TRBJ1-1, with D possibly matching TRBD1 (6 bases). The V and J ends lost 4 bases and 0 bases respectively, with 15 bases between them. Germline CDR1 and CDR2: MNHNS and SASEGT. CDR3 size: 16 residues. The CDR3 reads CASSGRTVVMNTEAFF. As DNA, the CDR3 is TGTGCCAGCAGTGGCCGGACAGTGGTCATGAACACTGAAGCTTTCTTT.

The V call is TRBV4-1, the J call TRBJ1-3; D remains ambiguous. In germline, CDR1 is MGHRA, CDR2 YSYEKL. This CDR3 contains 16 residues. Trimming took off 1 base at V and 5 bases at J, with 15 bases between the two ends. For the CDR3, the DNA is TGCGCCAGCAGCCAAGGCCGGGCCAGAAGAAGAAACACCATATATTTT. It encodes CASSQGRARRRNTIYF.

The chain joins TRBV9 to TRBJ2-3; D may be TRBD2 (6 bases). Trimming stripped 4 bases from V and 3 bases from J, with 9 bases between. Germline CDR1 and CDR2: SGDLS and YYNGEE. The CDR3 totals 13 residues. The DNA for the CDR3 is TGTGCCAGCAGCCATAGCGGAACAGATACGCAGTATTTT. This translates into CASSHSGTDTQYF.

Comments on this clone: The CDR3 does not close with the conserved phenylalanine or tryptophan, likely indicating a read error. The limits of the CDR3 on the DNA are not certain, so only TCRdb's listed CDR3 is given. The V and J genes are TRBV28 and TRBJ2-7. Germline CDR1 and CDR2: MDHEN and SYDVKM. 12 amino acids form the CDR3, both terminal residues included. The CDR3 sequence: CASSPPDGPLSL.

V usage is TRBV6-1 and J usage is TRBJ2-7; 8 nucleotides align to TRBD1. This CDR3 has 16 amino acids. Germline trimming cut 2 bases from V and 2 bases from J; bases unmatched to any gene: 8. Per germline, CDR1 MNHNS and CDR2 SASEGT. The CDR3 reads CASSERPGGSPYEQYF. CDR3 in DNA: TGTGCCAGCAGTGAACGCCCAGGGGGCTCCCCCTACGAGCAGTACTTC.

CDR3 in DNA: TGTGCCAGCAGCGCCGGGTCTCGGACTAGCGTAACCTACGAGCAGTACTTC. This encodes CASSAGSRTSVTYEQYF. V is TRBV7-8 and J is TRBJ2-7, with 9 bases aligning to TRBD2. Unmatched junction bases numbered 13, after V lost 5 bases and J lost 2 bases. The CDR3 extends over 17 amino acids. Looked up from germline, CDR1 is SGHVS and CDR2 is FQNEAQ.

The rearrangement uses TRBV20-1 and TRBJ2-5; D is unresolved. The CDR3 spans 11 residues. The germline CDR1 and CDR2 sequences are DFQATT and SNEGSKA (reference sequence). The V end lost 3 bases, the J end lost 5 bases, and 7 bases lay between the germline ends. The CDR3 protein is CSARSVETQYF. The CDR3 DNA follows: TGCAGTGCTAGGTCCGTCGAGACCCAGTACTTC.

The chain joins TRBV4-3 to TRBJ1-2; 7 bases map to TRBD1. There are 16 residues in the CDR3. Germline assignment: CDR1 LGHNA and CDR2 YSLEER. Germline trimming cut 2 bases from V and 8 bases from J; bases unmatched to any gene: 14. CDR3 loop: CASSQNLGTVPGGYTF. In DNA form, the CDR3 reads TGCGCCAGCAGCCAAAACCTCGGGACAGTCCCAGGGGGCTACACCTTC.

The J gene is TRBJ1-2, the V gene TRBV28; 7 bases are shared with TRBD1. CDR1 and CDR2 from the germline V gene are MDHEN and SYDVKM. V dropped 6 bases and J dropped 4; count of bases not matched to a gene: 11. The CDR3 contains 15 residues. The chain's CDR3 is CASSPGGTVGYGYTF. The CDR3 nucleotides are TGTGCCAGCAGCCCCGGGGGGACAGTGGGCTATGGCTACACCTTC.

The rearrangement joins TRBV30 to TRBJ1-2, with D possibly TRBD1 on 5 matching bases. The CDR3 runs 12 residues. Germline CDR1 is GTSNPN and CDR2 is SVGIG (reference sequence). V was clipped by 1 base and J by 6 bases, with 9 bases between them. CDR3 residues: CAWSGVGDGYTF. The DNA for the CDR3 is TGTGCCTGGAGTGGGGTAGGGGATGGCTACACCTTC.

This rearrangement joins TRBV19 to TRBJ1-4; the D is unclear. This CDR3 has 16 residues. Deletions cut 4 bases from V and 4 bases from J, with 16 bases between. Germline V lookup: CDR1 LNHDA, CDR2 SQIVND (reference sequence). CDR3 sequence: CASSTPLRTGNEKLFF. In nucleotides, the CDR3 is TGTGCCAGTAGTACCCCGTTAAGAACCGGTAATGAAAAACTGTTTTTT.

The V gene is TRBV16, the J gene TRBJ1-3; D ambiguous. Germline V gene lookup returns CDR1 KGHSY and CDR2 FQNENV. Trimming stripped 4 bases from V and 0 bases from J, with 7 bases between. CDR3 size: 14 residues. The DNA for the CDR3 is TGTGCCAGCAGCCTACAGCGCTCTGGAAACACCATATATTTT. Protein: CASSLQRSGNTIYF.

This sequence joins TRBV20-1 and TRBJ2-5, with TRBD2 identical over 7 bases. The CDR3 is 15 residues long. From germline, CDR1 is DFQATT and CDR2 SNEGSKA (reference sequence). The V and J ends lost 3 bases and 5 bases, in that order; junction bases with no gene match: 12. CDR3 nucleotides: TGCAGTGCTAGTGGCGGGGGAACCTCCCGGGAGACCCAGTACTTC. Protein sequence: CSASGGGTSRETQYF.

The J gene is TRBJ2-1, the V gene TRBV24-1; D remains ambiguous. Deletions cut 4 bases from V and 12 bases from J, with 18 bases between. This CDR3 comprises 14 residues. The germline CDR1 and CDR2 sequences are KGHDR and SFDVKD. CDR3 coding DNA: TGTGCCACCAGTGACGCGTCAGATACAATGATGCAGTTCTTC. It yields the protein CATSDASDTMMQFF.

The chain carries TRBV5-3 and TRBJ1-1, with 7 positions matching TRBD1. TRBV5-3 is recorded as an ORF, its role being uncertain. The CDR3 is made up of 16 amino acids. V was clipped by 3 bases and J by 4 bases; unmatched bases: 12. The CDR3 region is CARSSHRQGFCTEAFF. The DNA of the CDR3 is TGTGCCAGAAGCTCACATCGACAGGGCTTCTGCACTGAAGCTTTCTTT.

The rearrangement uses TRBV5-6 and TRBJ2-7; no clear D. Germline V CDR1 and CDR2: SGHDT, YYEEEE. V was cut by 1 base and J by 1 base, with 9 bases left in between. The CDR3 is 14 amino acids. CDR3: CASSLMSASYEQYF. The DNA for the CDR3 is TGTGCCAGCAGCTTGATGTCCGCATCCTACGAGCAGTACTTC.

The chain employs TRBV12-3 or TRBV12-4 and TRBJ1-4, with a weak D call TRBD1 (5 bases). V was shortened by 10 bases and J by 7 bases, with 13 bases between the two germline ends. The CDR3 contains 12 residues. DNA for the CDR3: TGTGCCACCACCCTCCAGGGTGAAAAACTGTTTTTT. It specifies CATTLQGEKLFF.

This rearrangement joins TRBV7-3 to TRBJ1-1; possible D gene TRBD1, 6 bases. This CDR3 is built from 17 residues. CDR1 is SGHTA and CDR2 is FQGTGA in the germline V gene. Trimming pared 5 bases from V and 1 base from J, leaving 20 bases between. CDR3 amino acids: CASSPMGADRANTEAFF. In nucleotides, the CDR3 is TGTGCCAGCAGCCCAATGGGGGCGGACAGAGCGAACACTGAAGCTTTCTTT.

The V call is TRBV5-4, the J call TRBJ2-7, with TRBD2 matching over 7 bases. Germline assignment: CDR1 SGHNT and CDR2 YYREEE (reference sequence). There are 14 residues in the CDR3. V was clipped by 2 bases and J by 2 bases; unmatched bases: 4. The CDR3 is CASSFASGTYEQYF. In DNA form, the CDR3 reads TGTGCCAGCAGCTTCGCTAGCGGCACCTACGAGCAGTACTTC.

This clone was detected ten times or more. The same CDR3 can be traced to other DNA sequences in this sample. This rearrangement joins TRBV5-5 to TRBJ1-1; D is ambiguous. Germline CDR1 reads SGHKS; CDR2 reads YYEKEE (reference sequence). V was shortened by 1 base and J by 0 bases, with 4 bases between the two germline ends. This CDR3 is built from 13 residues. CDR3 in DNA: TGTGCCAGCAGCTTGCGTGTGAACACTGAAGCTTTCTTT. This codes for CASSLRVNTEAFF.

This clone has only one observation. V and J are TRBV10-2 and TRBJ1-2; D perhaps matches TRBD1 (5 bases). The CDR3 totals 14 residues. Trimming left V 5 bases short and J 7 bases short, with 17 bases between. Germline-derived CDR1 and CDR2 are WSHSY and SAAADI. The CDR3, as DNA: TGCGCCAGCAGTCCTTCGGGGCGCCGAGGTGGCTACACCTTC. This encodes CASSPSGRRGGYTF.

The genes are TRBV4-1 and TRBJ1-6; perhaps TRBD1 as D (5 bases). The ends were cut back, 1 base at V and 0 bases at J, with 13 bases in the middle. The CDR3 has 18 amino acids. From germline, CDR1 is MGHRA and CDR2 YSYEKL. CDR3 residues: CASSQGGRSSSYNSPLHF. CDR3 sequence (DNA): TGCGCCAGCAGCCAAGGGGGACGGTCGAGCTCCTATAATTCACCCCTCCACTTT.

The J gene is TRBJ1-1, the V gene TRBV5-1, with D possibly TRBD1 on 6 matching bases. The germline V and J ends were trimmed by 1 base and 8 bases, with 18 bases remaining between them. Germline loops: CDR1 SGHRS, CDR2 YFSETQ. The CDR3 covers 15 residues. CDR3 amino acids: CASSLRIGGAGEAFF. The CDR3 DNA reads as TGCGCCAGCAGCTTGAGGATCGGGGGGGCGGGCGAAGCTTTCTTT.

The V gene is TRBV6-6, the J gene TRBJ1-5; D call uncertain. This CDR3 has 12 residues. The germline V and J ends were trimmed by 4 bases and 5 bases, with 6 bases remaining between them. Germline CDR1 and CDR2: MNHNY and SVGAGI (reference sequence). This CDR3 is CASSFGDQPQHF. In DNA form, the CDR3 reads TGTGCCAGCAGTTTCGGGGATCAGCCCCAGCATTTT.

V is TRBV28 and J is TRBJ1-2, with 8 bases that match TRBD1. CDR3 length equals 15 residues. Germline trimming cut 2 bases from V and 6 bases from J; bases unmatched to any gene: 8. The germline gives CDR1 MDHEN, CDR2 SYDVKM. The CDR3 coding sequence is TGTGCCAGCAGTTTAAGGGACAGGCCTACCCATGGCTACACCTTC. Its protein product is CASSLRDRPTHGYTF.

The V gene is TRBV21-1, the J gene TRBJ1-2; TRBD1 was called by the table and not checked on the DNA. TRBV21-1 is shown as a pseudogene. CDR3 length: 16 residues. The CDR3 DNA reads as TGTGCCAGCAGCAAAGTAGGCGCAGGTCATAACTATGGCTACACCTTC. Translation: CASSKVGAGHNYGYTF.

CDR3 sequence: CASRQGTGANVLTF. In DNA, the CDR3 is TGTGCCAGCAGGCAGGGTACTGGGGCCAACGTCCTGACTTTC. This sequence joins TRBV6-5 and TRBJ2-6; tentative D call: TRBD1 (5 bases). V gave up 6 bases and J gave up 2 bases, with 8 bases separating them. CDR3 length equals 14 residues. The germline V gene has CDR1 MNHEY and CDR2 SVGAGI.

The genes are TRBV6-1 and TRBJ2-3; D is unclear. Germline V gene lookup returns CDR1 MNHNS and CDR2 SASEGT. Trimming cost V 3 bases and J 2 bases, with 12 bases left between them. This CDR3 has 15 amino acids. The CDR3 DNA reads TGTGCCAGCAGTGAGCGGACGGGTATCACAGATACGCAGTATTTT. This codes for CASSERTGITDTQYF.